This T cell receptor (beta chain) was identified during a study of T-cell memory formation after mild COVID-19 (dated by TCRdb to 2020 to 2022). The study in broad terms: Most TCR sequence clusters were specific to one of the two donors. In a couple of donors, T-cell clones that expanded and contracted after mild COVID-19 were tracked by sequencing TCRalpha and TCRbeta repertoires over time. Two young, previously healthy adult volunteers, one female and one male, were included in the cohort.

Ficoll-Paque density gradient centrifugation was the method used to isolate PBMCs. The cysteine opens and the phenylalanine closes a CDR3 of 13 amino acids. The sequence is cut down to CDR3 DNA, 39 bases in frame from base 1. CDR1 and CDR2 are read off the germline V gene as LGHNA and YSLEER. Trimming at the junction amounts to 0 bases on V and 4 bases on J, and the germline ends lie 4 bases apart. The sequencing machine was an Illumina NovaSeq 6000. TCRalpha and TCRbeta cDNA libraries were constructed by 5'RACE with constant-segment primers, with sample barcodes and unique molecular identifiers being introduced. RNA was extracted from every sample with Trizol reagent. Amplification of the libraries took two PCR steps, and the second step added a second sample barcode plus Illumina TruSeq adapters. Sequencing of libraries was performed on an Illumina NovaSeq with 2 x 150 bp paired-end reads. The study's processing was this. Demultiplexing of reads and collapsing into UMI-guided consensus sequences were performed with migec v1.2.7. Using mixcr v2.1.11, UMI consensuses were aligned to TRA and TRB V and J templates and then assembled into clonotypes. Expanded or contracted clonotypes were those called significant by both edgeR and NoisET, with noise models trained on biological replicates. For edgeR calls, the thresholds were a false discovery rate-adjusted p below 0.01 and a log2 fold-change of 1. PCA with hierarchical clustering of max-normalized trajectories of the 1000 most abundant clonotypes was used as exploratory dynamics analysis. Each responding clone was given a CD4 or CD8 phenotype based on the CD4+ and CD8+ repertoires, which had been sequenced separately. TCRdb trimmed the raw reads at Q25, called clones with MiXCR and kept productive beta chains. When rows share a CDR3 protein, they turn into one entry using the most common DNA and genes. TCRdb's processing, not the study's, gives the V and J calls here. The sample table lists over 300,000 distinct CDR3 sequences, around 20% of them with a count of one. Together, the top ten hold 21% of the sample.

Turning to this clonotype: The clone's antigen remains unknown. No much larger clonotype is one base removed from it; base qualities were not supplied.

The study at large found these results: From day 15 to 85, contracting clones showed balanced CD4/CD8 phenotypes, whereas a second wave of clones that expanded from day 15 to 37 leaned towards CD4+. Some responding clones were found in pre-infection memory, which suggests that pre-existing cross-reactive memory T cells took part in the SARS-CoV-2 response. Contracting CD4+ clones turned up mainly in the CM and EM memory subsets, whereas EMRA was where CD8+ clones were enriched. The second-wave clones that peaked on day 37 were not confirmed to be SARS-CoV-2 specific. Only two mild cases were covered in the study, and larger cohorts including severe cases with pre-infection samples were considered necessary.

Here the chain combines TRBV4-3 and TRBJ1-3; the D gene cannot be named for sure. This clonotype was sampled from a man aged 18 to 29 who had mild COVID-19 (a few samples of this study predate the infection). The sample titles of this study are shuffled in the database, so cell type and time point are left out; the donor was told from shared clones. Input material: PBMCs or a T cell subset sorted from them (not recorded which). The sequence in DNA is TGCGCCAGCAGCCAAGACCAGGGAAACACCATATATTTT. The resulting protein is CASSQDQGNTIYF.